These 26 T cell receptor beta chains were sequenced from one sample in a study of T cell responses to AZD1222 COVID-19 vaccine. Method: immunoSEQ multiplex PCR; TCRdb's copy keeps in-frame clones and lacks some. The data contain about 180,000 clones, 80% to 90% of them singletons. The source was peripheral blood, collected on day 0 of AZD1222 vaccination. The receptors come from an adult in good health.

This clone was recorded once. This chain uses TRBV9 with TRBJ2-3; 12 bases fit TRBD2. From germline, CDR1 is SGDLS and CDR2 YYNGEE. V trimming: 1 base; J trimming: 2 bases; junction bases outside the gene matches: 11. This CDR3 contains 19 residues. The CDR3 protein is CASSVSVGWTSGVTDTQYF. The CDR3 DNA reads TGTGCCAGCAGCGTATCAGTGGGCTGGACTAGCGGGGTCACAGATACGCAGTATTTT.

V usage is TRBV5-8 and J usage is TRBJ2-7; D gene unclear. The CDR3 contains 12 residues. Germline CDR1 is SGHTS and CDR2 is YDEGEE. Trimming stripped 0 bases from V and 5 bases from J, with 6 bases between. The CDR3, as DNA: TGTGCCAGCAGCTTGGTCACCCACGAGCAGTACGTC. Encoded protein: CASSLVTHEQYV.

The V gene is TRBV11-3, the J gene TRBJ2-3, with D possibly called TRBD1 or TRBD2 (6 bases each). V lost 4 bases and J lost 1, with 12 bases in between. Germline loops: CDR1 SGHNT, CDR2 YENEEA. The CDR3 totals 15 residues. The CDR3, as DNA: TGTGCCAGCAGCTCGGGGGCCTCTGGCACAGATACGCAGTATTTT. It translates to CASSSGASGTDTQYF.

This clone was detected only once. V gene TRBV7-9 combines with J gene TRBJ1-1, with D uncertain. The V end lost 4 bases, the J end lost 6 bases, and 9 bases lay between the germline ends. The V gene's germline CDR1 is SEHNR and CDR2 FQNEAQ (reference sequence). CDR3 length equals 12 residues. CDR3 loop: CASSWGGAEAFF. DNA of the CDR3: TGTGCCAGCAGCTGGGGTGGCGCTGAAGCTTTCTTT.

The V call is TRBV27, the J call TRBJ2-1; the match to TRBD2 covers 13 bases. Germline values: CDR1 MNHEY, CDR2 SMNVEV (reference sequence). V was clipped by 5 bases and J by 0 bases; unmatched bases: 7. The CDR3 has 18 amino acids. CDR3 DNA sequence: TGTGCCAGCAGTCTGGGACTAGCGGGGATTAGCTCCTACAATGAGCAGTTCTTC. It yields the protein CASSLGLAGISSYNEQFF.

This chain links TRBV6-6 with TRBJ1-2; the D is unclear. The CDR3 spans 11 residues. V was cut by 2 bases and J by 5 bases, with 3 bases left in between. The germline CDR1 and CDR2 sequences are MNHNY and SVGAGI (reference sequence). CDR3 region: CASSYEYGYTF. The CDR3 nucleotides are TGTGCCAGCAGTTACGAATATGGCTACACCTTC.

The gene calls are TRBV5-8 and TRBJ2-4, with 10 positions matching TRBD1. The J segment lost 4 bases and the V segment lost 1 base, leaving 2 bases of the junction unmatched. The CDR3 is 15 residues long. CDR1 is SGHTS, CDR2 YDEGEE, per germline. In DNA, the CDR3 is TGTGCCAGCAGCTTGCGGGACAGGGGAAAAAACATTCAGTACTTC. It encodes CASSLRDRGKNIQYF.

The chain has TRBV19 and TRBJ2-1, with 9 bases matching TRBD1. This CDR3 contains 14 residues. Germline lookup yields CDR1 LNHDA and CDR2 SQIVND (reference sequence). V lost 5 bases to trimming and J lost 7 bases; unmatched junction nucleotides: 6. CDR3 DNA sequence: TGTGCCAGTAGTCCCGGGACAGGGACAAATGAGCAGTTCTTC. Amino acid sequence: CASSPGTGTNEQFF. The full variable domain, completed using reference TRBV19 and TRBJ2-1, is DGGITQSPKYLFRKEGQNVTLSCEQNLNHDAMYWYRQDPGQGLRLIYYSQIVNDFQKGDIAEGYSVSREKKESFPLTVTSAQKNPTAFYLCASSPGTGTNEQFFGPGTRLTVL.

V gene TRBV19 combines with J gene TRBJ1-5; TRBD1 matches at 10 bases. The CDR3 loop spans 18 amino acids. Germline CDR1 is LNHDA and CDR2 is SQIVND (reference sequence). The J segment lost 0 bases and the V segment lost 6 bases, leaving 11 bases of the junction unmatched. Written as DNA, the CDR3 is TGTGCCAGTAGAGCTCTGGGGACAGGGGATGATAGCAATCAGCCCCAGCATTTT. Its protein is CASRALGTGDDSNQPQHF.

This clone is a singleton in its sample. V gene TRBV19 combines with J gene TRBJ1-3, with D tentatively TRBD1 (5 bases). Germline-derived CDR1 and CDR2 are LNHDA and SQIVND (reference sequence). Trimming shortened V by 5 bases and J by 0 bases, and 11 bases separated the two germline ends. This CDR3 has 15 amino acids. This CDR3 is CASSSTASSGNTIYF. The CDR3 DNA reads TGTGCCAGTAGTTCGACAGCCAGCTCTGGAAACACCATATATTTT.

This clone was seen a single time. The chain links TRBV7-2 to TRBJ2-7; D is possibly TRBD1 (6 bases). CDR1 is SGHTA and CDR2 is FQGNSA in the germline V gene. The CDR3 contains 15 residues. V lost 1 base, J lost 2 bases, and 12 bases lay in between. The DNA for the CDR3 is TGTGCCAGCAGCTTAGATGACAGGTTACCCTACGAGCAGTACTTC. Its translation: CASSLDDRLPYEQYF.

V usage is TRBV25-1 and J usage is TRBJ2-3; 9 bases map to TRBD1. V was pared by 3 bases and J by 0 bases, with 4 bases of the junction left unmatched. Germline V gene sequence: CDR1 MGHDK, CDR2 SYGVNS. The CDR3 runs to 16 residues. CDR3 loop: CASSEGQGVSTDTQYF. CDR3 in DNA: TGTGCCAGCAGTGAGGGACAGGGAGTCAGCACAGATACGCAGTATTTT.

The V call is TRBV7-6, the J call TRBJ1-1, with 9 bases lining up with TRBD1. CDR3 length: 19 residues. The germline CDR1 and CDR2 sequences are SGHVS and FNYEAQ. V trimming: 6 bases; J trimming: 5 bases; junction bases outside the gene matches: 22. In nucleotides, the CDR3 is TGTGCCAGCAGTCGACAAAATTGGGACAGGGCTTTACGAGGAACTGAAGCTTTCTTT. This translates into CASSRQNWDRALRGTEAFF.

This clone was counted once. This sequence joins TRBV5-5 and TRBJ1-1; 9 bases are shared with TRBD1. With 3 bases clipped from V and 4 bases from J, the junction kept 4 bases outside the gene matches. The CDR3 totals 14 residues. Germline CDR1 SGHKS, CDR2 YYEKEE (reference sequence). The CDR3 protein is CASSSTGGGTEAFF. The CDR3 DNA sequence: TGTGCCAGCAGCTCGACAGGGGGAGGCACTGAAGCTTTCTTT.

This rearrangement joins TRBV20-1 to TRBJ1-4; D is uncertain. Trimming took 3 bases from V and 7 from J, leaving 6 bases between them. The CDR3 is made up of 11 amino acids. The V gene's germline CDR1 is DFQATT and CDR2 SNEGSKA (reference sequence). DNA of the CDR3: TGCAGTGCTAGTTTGGGTGAAAAACTGTTTTTT. Its translation is CSASLGEKLFF.

J is TRBJ1-5 and V is TRBV27; D possibly corresponds to TRBD1 (5 bases). The CDR3 covers 14 residues. Looked up from germline, CDR1 is MNHEY and CDR2 is SMNVEV (reference sequence). V lost 1 base and J 5 bases, leaving 9 bases between the germline ends. The CDR3 nucleotides are TGTGCCAGCAGTTTATTGGGACGGGATCAGCCCCAGCATTTT. It encodes CASSLLGRDQPQHF.

A note on this clone: At one end, the junction sequence differs from germline, possibly due to a read error. V gene TRBV7-7 combines with J gene TRBJ1-1, with D perhaps matching TRBD1 (6 bases). The CDR3 extends over 15 amino acids. Germline V lookup: CDR1 SSHAT, CDR2 FNYEAQ (reference sequence). The DNA of the CDR3 is TGTGCTAGCAGCTTAGTTAGGTCAGGGGTCACTGAAGCTTTCTTT. Its protein product is CASSLVRSGVTEAFF. The full variable domain, with the rest looked up from reference TRBV7-7 and TRBJ1-1, is GAGVSQSPRYKVTKRGQDVTLRCDPISSHATLYWYQQALGQGPEFLTYFNYEAQPDKSGLPSDRFSAERPEGSISTLTIQRTEQRDSAMYRCASSLVRSGVTEAFFGQGTRLTVV.

The gene calls are TRBV30 and TRBJ1-1, with 8 positions matching TRBD1. Germline-derived CDR1 and CDR2 are GTSNPN and SVGIG (reference sequence). The CDR3 has 12 residues. J lost 1 base, V lost 5 bases, and 0 bases had no gene match. The CDR3 spells CAWDRGNTEAFF. The CDR3 DNA follows: TGTGCCTGGGACAGGGGGAACACTGAAGCTTTCTTT.

The rearrangement links TRBV5-6 to TRBJ2-5; 10 bases align to TRBD1. Germline values: CDR1 SGHDT, CDR2 YYEEEE. Unmatched junction bases numbered 8, after V lost 3 bases and J lost 12 bases. This CDR3 spans 13 amino acids. The CDR3 coding sequence is TGTGCCAGCAGCTGGGGGACAGGGGAGGTCAAGTACTTC. As protein: CASSWGTGEVKYF.

This chain links TRBV30 with TRBJ1-1; tentatively, D is TRBD1 (5 bases). The CDR3 extends over 13 amino acids. Germline loops: CDR1 GTSNPN, CDR2 SVGIG (reference sequence). Trimming took 0 bases from V and 8 from J, leaving 13 bases between them. DNA for the CDR3: TGTGCCTGGAGTGTATCGGGGGAGATAGAAGCTTTCTTT. It yields the protein CAWSVSGEIEAFF.

The V gene is TRBV5-1, the J gene TRBJ2-2, with TRBD1 matching over 7 bases. This CDR3 is built from 17 residues. The J segment lost 0 bases and the V segment lost 3 bases, leaving 8 bases of the junction unmatched. CDR1 is SGHRS, CDR2 YFSETQ, per germline. The CDR3 nucleotides read TGCGCCAGCAGCTCGTTCAGGGGGATAGCGAACACCGGGGAGCTGTTTTTT. Protein product: CASSSFRGIANTGELFF.

The chain joins TRBV15 to TRBJ2-7; either TRBD1 or TRBD2 may fit D (6 bases each). V was trimmed by 1 base and J by 4 bases, leaving 11 bases between them. Germline V gene lookup returns CDR1 LNHNV and CDR2 YYDKDF (reference sequence). CDR3 length: 14 amino acids. This CDR3 is CATSRGGGRYEQYF. In DNA, the CDR3 is TGTGCCACCAGCAGAGGAGGGGGGCGGTACGAGCAGTACTTC.

This chain connects TRBV13 to TRBJ1-1, with D uncertain. Deletions cut 0 bases from V and 2 bases from J, with 13 bases between. CDR3 length: 16 amino acids. Germline V lookup: CDR1 PRHDT, CDR2 FYEKMQ (reference sequence). The CDR3 region has the DNA TGTGCCAGCAGCTTAGGTTGGATGGAACGTAACACTGAAGCTTTCTTT. This encodes CASSLGWMERNTEAFF. Based on the CDR3 plus reference TRBV13 and TRBJ1-1, the full variable domain is AAGVIQSPRHLIKEKRETATLKCYPIPRHDTVYWYQQGPGQDPQFLISFYEKMQSDKGSIPDRFSAQQFSDYHSELNMSSLELGDSALYFCASSLGWMERNTEAFFGQGTRLTVV.

This chain links TRBV12-5 with TRBJ2-3; no clear D gene. Per the germline V gene, CDR1 is LGHNT and CDR2 is FRNRAP. The CDR3 covers 12 residues. V gave up 4 bases and J gave up 3 bases, with 5 bases separating them. For the CDR3, the DNA is TGTGCTAGTGGTTCGCGGACAGATACGCAGTATTTT. Protein: CASGSRTDTQYF.

Of note for this clone: A junction end diverges from the germline sequence, so it may reflect a read error. The chain links TRBV4-1 to TRBJ2-1; possibly TRBD1 or TRBD2 for D (6 bases each). This CDR3 spans 11 amino acids. Germline CDR1 MGHRA, CDR2 YSYEKL. CDR3 nucleotides: TGCGCCAGCAGCCAAGCGGGGGCTTCGGTCTTC. It is translated as CASSQAGASVF.

The genes are TRBV12-5 and TRBJ2-2; D ambiguous. From germline, CDR1 is LGHNT and CDR2 FRNRAP. V was pared by 0 bases and J by 1 base, with 12 bases between. The CDR3 extends over 17 amino acids. The CDR3 protein is CASGLVGSPLNTGELFF. In DNA form, the CDR3 reads TGTGCTAGTGGTTTGGTTGGCAGCCCCTTGAACACCGGGGAGCTGTTTTTT.